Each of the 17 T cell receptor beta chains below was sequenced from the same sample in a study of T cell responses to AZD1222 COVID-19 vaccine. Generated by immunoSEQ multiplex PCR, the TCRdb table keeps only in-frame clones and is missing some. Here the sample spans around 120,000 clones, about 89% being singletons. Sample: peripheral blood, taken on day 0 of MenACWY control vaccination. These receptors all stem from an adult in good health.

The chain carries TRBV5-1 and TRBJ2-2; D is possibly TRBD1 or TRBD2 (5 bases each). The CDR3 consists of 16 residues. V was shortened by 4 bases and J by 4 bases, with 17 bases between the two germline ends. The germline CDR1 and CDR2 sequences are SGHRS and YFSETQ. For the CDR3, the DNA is TGCGCCAGCAGCCGGGACCGCGATTTTGTCACCGGGGAGCTGTTTTTT. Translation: CASSRDRDFVTGELFF. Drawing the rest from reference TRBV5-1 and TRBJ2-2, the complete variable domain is KAGVTQTPRYLIKTRGQQVTLSCSPISGHRSVSWYQQTPGQGLQFLFEYFSETQRNKGNFPGRFSGRQFSNSRSEMNVSTLELGDSALYLCASSRDRDFVTGELFFGEGSRLTVL.

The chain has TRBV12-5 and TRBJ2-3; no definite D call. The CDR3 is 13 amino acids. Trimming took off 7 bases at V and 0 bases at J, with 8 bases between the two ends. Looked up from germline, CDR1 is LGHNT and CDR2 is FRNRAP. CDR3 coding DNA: TGTGCTAGTGCCCAGTTGAGCACAGATACGCAGTATTTT. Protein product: CASAQLSTDTQYF.

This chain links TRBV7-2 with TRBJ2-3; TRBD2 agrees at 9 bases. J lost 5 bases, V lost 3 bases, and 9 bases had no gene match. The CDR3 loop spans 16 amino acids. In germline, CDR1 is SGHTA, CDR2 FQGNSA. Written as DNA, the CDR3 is TGTGCCAGCAGCTTTGGGGGCGGGAGGGCCATAGATACGCAGTATTTT. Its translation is CASSFGGGRAIDTQYF.

The CDR3 sequence: CASSLTSGKSYEQYF. CDR3 DNA: TGTGCCAGCAGCCTCACTAGCGGGAAATCCTACGAGCAGTACTTC. The V and J genes are TRBV3-1 (or the pseudogene TRBV3-2) and TRBJ2-7; TRBD2 agrees at 10 bases. The CDR3 is 15 amino acids. V gave up 4 bases and J gave up 1 base; unmatched junction bases: 4. Germline assignment: CDR1 LGHDT and CDR2 YNNKEL (reference sequence).

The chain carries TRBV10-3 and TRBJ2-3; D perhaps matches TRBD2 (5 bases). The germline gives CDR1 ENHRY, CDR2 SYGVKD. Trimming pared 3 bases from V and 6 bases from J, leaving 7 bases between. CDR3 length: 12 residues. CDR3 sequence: CAISDRGDTQYF. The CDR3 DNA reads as TGTGCCATCAGTGACCGAGGGGATACGCAGTATTTT.

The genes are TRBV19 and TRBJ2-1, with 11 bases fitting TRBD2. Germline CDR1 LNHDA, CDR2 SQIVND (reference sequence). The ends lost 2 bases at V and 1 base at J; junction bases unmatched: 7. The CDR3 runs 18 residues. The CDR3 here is CASSIYSGRAGSYNEQFF. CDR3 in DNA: TGTGCCAGTAGTATATATAGCGGGAGGGCCGGGTCCTACAATGAGCAGTTCTTC.

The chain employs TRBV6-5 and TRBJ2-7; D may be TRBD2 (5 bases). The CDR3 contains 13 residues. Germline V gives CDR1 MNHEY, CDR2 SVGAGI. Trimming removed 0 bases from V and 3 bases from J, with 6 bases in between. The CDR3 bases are TGTGCCAGCAGTTACTCCGGGGACTACGAGCAGTACTTC. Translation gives CASSYSGDYEQYF.

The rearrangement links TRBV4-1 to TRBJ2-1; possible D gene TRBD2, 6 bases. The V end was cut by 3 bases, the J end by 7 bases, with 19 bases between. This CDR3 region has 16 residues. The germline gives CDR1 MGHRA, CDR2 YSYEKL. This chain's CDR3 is CASSQGSASVRNEQFF. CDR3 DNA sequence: TGCGCCAGCAGCCAGGGCTCGGCTAGCGTGCGGAATGAGCAGTTCTTC.

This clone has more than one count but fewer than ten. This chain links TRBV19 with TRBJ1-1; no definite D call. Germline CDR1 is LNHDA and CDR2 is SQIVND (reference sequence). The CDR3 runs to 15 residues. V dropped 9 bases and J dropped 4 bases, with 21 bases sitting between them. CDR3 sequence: CASSPQPGASTEAFF. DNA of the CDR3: TGTGCCAGCAGCCCCCAACCGGGCGCCAGCACTGAAGCTTTCTTT.

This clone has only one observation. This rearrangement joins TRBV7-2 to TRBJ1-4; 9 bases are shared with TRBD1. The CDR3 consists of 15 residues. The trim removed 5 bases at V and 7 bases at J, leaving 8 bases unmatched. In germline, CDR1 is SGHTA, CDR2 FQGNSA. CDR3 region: CASSQRQGGGEKLFF. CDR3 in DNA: TGTGCCAGCAGCCAAAGACAGGGGGGCGGTGAAAAACTGTTTTTT.

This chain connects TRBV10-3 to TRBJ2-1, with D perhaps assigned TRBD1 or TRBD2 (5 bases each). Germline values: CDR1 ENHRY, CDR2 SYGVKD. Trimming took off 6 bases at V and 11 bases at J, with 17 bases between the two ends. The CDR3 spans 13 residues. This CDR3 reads CAISEPGPEKQFF. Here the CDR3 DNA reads TGTGCCATCAGCGAACCGGGACCAGAAAAGCAGTTCTTC.

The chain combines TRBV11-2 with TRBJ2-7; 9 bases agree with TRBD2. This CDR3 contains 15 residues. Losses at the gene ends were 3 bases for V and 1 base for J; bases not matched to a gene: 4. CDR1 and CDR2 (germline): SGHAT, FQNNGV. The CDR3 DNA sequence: TGTGCCAGCAGCTTGGGCCTAGCGGGATCCTACGAGCAGTACTTC. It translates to CASSLGLAGSYEQYF. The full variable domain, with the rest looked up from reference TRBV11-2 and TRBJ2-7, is EAGVAQSPRYKIIEKRQSVAFWCNPISGHATLYWYQQILGQGPKLLIQFQNNGVVDDSQLPKDRFSAERLKGVDSTLKIQPAKLEDSAVYLCASSLGLAGSYEQYFGPGTRLTVT.

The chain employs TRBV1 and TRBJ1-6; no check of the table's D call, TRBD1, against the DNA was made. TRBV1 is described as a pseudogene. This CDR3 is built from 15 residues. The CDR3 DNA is TGCACCAGCAGCCAAGACCCGACACCAAATTCACCCCTCCACTTT. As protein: CTSSQDPTPNSPLHF.

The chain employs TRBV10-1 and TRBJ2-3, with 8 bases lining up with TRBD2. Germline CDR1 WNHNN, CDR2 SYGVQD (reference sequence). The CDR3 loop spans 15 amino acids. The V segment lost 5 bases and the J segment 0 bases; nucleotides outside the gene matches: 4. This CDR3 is CASSKSGSSTDTQYF. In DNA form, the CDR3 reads TGCGCCAGCAGTAAAAGCGGGAGTAGCACAGATACGCAGTATTTT.

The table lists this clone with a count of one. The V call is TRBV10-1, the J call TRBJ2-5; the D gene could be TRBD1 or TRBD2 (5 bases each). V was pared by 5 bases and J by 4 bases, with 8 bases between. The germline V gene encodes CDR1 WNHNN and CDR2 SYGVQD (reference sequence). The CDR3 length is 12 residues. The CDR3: CASSSGRETQYF. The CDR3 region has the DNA TGCGCCAGCAGTTCAGGGAGAGAGACCCAGTACTTC.

The CDR3 is CASSLSGGGSYEQYF. In nucleotides, the CDR3 is TGTGCCAGCAGTTTGAGTGGGGGAGGGTCCTACGAGCAGTACTTC. The gene calls are TRBV27 and TRBJ2-7, with TRBD2 identical over 7 bases. This CDR3 comprises 15 residues. Trimming at V came to 3 bases and at J to 1 base, leaving 6 bases not matched to a gene. Germline assignment: CDR1 MNHEY and CDR2 SMNVEV (reference sequence).

Here the CDR3 DNA reads TGTGCCAGCAGCACCGGGACAGGGGCGCAGGACGAGCAGTACTTC. Residues: CASSTGTGAQDEQYF. The rearrangement joins TRBV9 to TRBJ2-7; TRBD1 matches at 10 bases. This CDR3 region has 15 residues. The ends lost 4 bases at V and 5 bases at J; junction bases unmatched: 9. Per germline, CDR1 SGDLS and CDR2 YYNGEE.